These 21 T cell receptor beta chains came from one sample sequenced in a study of cytomegalovirus exposure and HLA in healthy donors. Primers included in the PCR were 60 Vbeta and 13 Jbeta primers. Clones were read by immunoSEQ multiplex PCR, and TCRdb kept only the in-frame ones, dropping some. The table has about 170,000 clones, approximately 70% seen once. The material sequenced was PBMCs. The receptors stem from a woman aged 18-35 years in good health and CMV-seropositive.

This clone was counted a single time. CDR3 nucleotides: TGTGCCATCAGTTGGGACAGGGCCCAGCCCCAGCATTTT. Residues: CAISWDRAQPQHF. The genes are TRBV10-3 and TRBJ1-5, with 9 bases matching TRBD1. The germline gives CDR1 ENHRY, CDR2 SYGVKD. V shed 5 bases and J 7 bases; nucleotides not matched to a gene: 3. The length of the CDR3 is 13 residues.

This clone was observed a single time. The chain couples TRBV4-1 to TRBJ2-3; D gene unclear. Per the germline V gene, CDR1 is MGHRA and CDR2 is YSYEKL. V lost 4 bases to trimming and J lost 4 bases, with 9 bases between them. The CDR3 runs to 13 residues. CDR3 nucleotide sequence: TGCGCCAGCAGCCTCAGCCTAGCAGATACGCAGTATTTT. Translation gives CASSLSLADTQYF.

The chain joins TRBV4-1 to TRBJ1-1, with D tentatively TRBD1 (5 bases). The CDR3 contains 14 residues. Germline lookup yields CDR1 MGHRA and CDR2 YSYEKL. V gave up 4 bases and J gave up 10 bases, with 19 bases separating them. CDR3 loop: CASSPPGESRRAFF. The CDR3, as DNA: TGCGCCAGCAGCCCCCCGGGGGAATCGCGTCGAGCTTTCTTT.

The chain combines TRBV30 with TRBJ1-5; tentative D call: TRBD1 (5 bases). V was cut by 5 bases and J by 5 bases, with 13 bases left in between. From germline, CDR1 is GTSNPN and CDR2 SVGIG (reference sequence). CDR3 length equals 13 residues. DNA of the CDR3: TGTGCCTGGGCCGCCGGGGGAGATCAGCCCCAGCATTTT. It yields the protein CAWAAGGDQPQHF.

The J gene is TRBJ2-3, the V gene TRBV5-4; D is unclear. The CDR3 length is 14 residues. The V gene lost 4 bases and the J gene lost 0 bases, with 9 bases spanning the gap. Germline assignment: CDR1 SGHNT and CDR2 YYREEE (reference sequence). This CDR3 reads CASSLSSSTDTQYF. Written as DNA, the CDR3 is TGTGCCAGCAGCCTATCGTCTAGCACAGATACGCAGTATTTT.

The rearrangement joins TRBV7-2 to TRBJ2-7, with D maybe TRBD1 (6 bases). With 1 base removed from V and 2 bases from J, the gap between germline ends came to 18 bases. The CDR3 contains 17 residues. Germline V gene sequence: CDR1 SGHTA, CDR2 FQGNSA. CDR3: CASSLVTQGPITYEQYF. DNA of the CDR3: TGTGCCAGCAGCTTAGTAACACAGGGCCCCATCACCTACGAGCAGTACTTC.

Concerning this clone itself: One junction end disagrees with the germline gene, perhaps due to a read error. The CDR3 bases are TGCGCCGGCAGCCAAGGAACAGGGGGCCGTGAGACCCAGTACTTC. It encodes CAGSQGTGGRETQYF. This sequence joins TRBV4-3 and TRBJ2-5, with TRBD1 matching 9 bases. CDR3 length equals 15 residues. Germline V gene sequence: CDR1 LGHNA, CDR2 YSLEER.

V is TRBV19 and J is TRBJ1-1; maybe TRBD1 (5 bases). V was cut by 5 bases and J by 6 bases, with 28 bases left in between. The CDR3 contains 18 residues. Germline V gene data show CDR1 as LNHDA and CDR2 as SQIVND (reference sequence). The CDR3, as DNA: TGTGCCAGTAGTCCAAAACGGGACCCGGGAGTGTTTAGAGCTGAAGCTTTCTTT. As protein: CASSPKRDPGVFRAEAFF.

V usage is TRBV6-6 and J usage is TRBJ2-5; D perhaps matches TRBD1 (5 bases). Trimming removed 8 bases at V and 5 bases at J, with 24 bases between. Germline V lookup: CDR1 MNHNY, CDR2 SVGAGI (reference sequence). The CDR3 spans 16 residues. The CDR3 DNA sequence: TGTGCCAGCGCCCTAGGGGCGAGCCTAGTACGCGAGACCCAGTACTTC. Protein sequence: CASALGASLVRETQYF.

The chain has TRBV19 and TRBJ2-3, with D unclear. CDR1 and CDR2 from the germline V gene are LNHDA and SQIVND (reference sequence). The CDR3 is made up of 14 amino acids. V lost 5 bases, J lost 3 bases, and 12 bases lay in between. Here the CDR3 DNA reads TGTGCCAGTAGTGCGAAGAGATCGACAGATACGCAGTATTTT. Residues: CASSAKRSTDTQYF.

The rearrangement links TRBV4-1 to TRBJ1-5; tentative D call: TRBD1 (6 bases). V dropped 0 bases and J dropped 1 base, with 10 bases sitting between them. This CDR3 has 16 amino acids. Germline CDR1 reads MGHRA; CDR2 reads YSYEKL. CDR3: CASSQESGVSNQPQHF. The CDR3 DNA reads as TGCGCCAGCAGCCAAGAGTCAGGGGTAAGCAATCAGCCCCAGCATTTT.

The V gene is TRBV5-4, the J gene TRBJ1-4; 10 bases agree with TRBD1. Germline CDR1 reads SGHNT; CDR2 reads YYREEE (reference sequence). This CDR3 contains 16 residues. Trimming cost V 3 bases and J 7 bases; bases outside gene matches: 9. CDR3 residues: CASSWGPGQGFEKLFF. In DNA form, the CDR3 reads TGTGCCAGCAGCTGGGGACCGGGACAGGGGTTTGAAAAACTGTTTTTT.

V and J are TRBV28 and TRBJ1-6; TRBD1 aligns across 9 bases. V lost 3 bases, J lost 7 bases, and 4 bases stayed unmatched. The CDR3 extends over 15 amino acids. Germline V gene sequence: CDR1 MDHEN, CDR2 SYDVKM. The chain's CDR3 is CASSLGQGANSPLHF. The CDR3 coding sequence is TGTGCCAGCAGTTTGGGACAGGGCGCGAATTCACCCCTCCACTTT.

This clone was seen a handful of times. The gene calls are TRBV4-2 and TRBJ2-4; TRBD1 agrees at 9 bases. Per germline, CDR1 LGHNA and CDR2 YNFKEQ. Germline trimming cut 0 bases from V and 11 bases from J; bases unmatched to any gene: 11. This CDR3 is 16 amino acids long. CDR3 sequence reads: CASSQEEDRGNLFQYF. DNA of the CDR3: TGTGCCAGCAGCCAAGAAGAAGACAGGGGGAATTTGTTTCAGTACTTC.

The chain has TRBV4-3 and TRBJ2-3, with D possibly matching TRBD2 (5 bases). The CDR3 runs 15 residues. The V gene's germline CDR1 is LGHNA and CDR2 YSLEER. Trimming removed 0 bases from V and 3 bases from J, with 10 bases in between. In DNA, the CDR3 is TGCGCCAGCAGCCAAGATTTTAGAGGGACAGATACGCAGTATTTT. Its protein product is CASSQDFRGTDTQYF.

This chain links TRBV6-1 with TRBJ2-7; tentatively, D is TRBD1 (5 bases). Deletions cut 3 bases from V and 3 bases from J, with 12 bases between. CDR3 size: 14 residues. The germline CDR1 and CDR2 sequences are MNHNS and SASEGT. This chain's CDR3 is CASSDRVSYYEQYF. The CDR3 bases are TGTGCCAGCAGTGACAGGGTGTCTTACTACGAGCAGTACTTC.

This clone came up a few times. The chain links TRBV30 to TRBJ2-7, with D unresolved. This CDR3 comprises 13 residues. The germline V gene has CDR1 GTSNPN and CDR2 SVGIG (reference sequence). V lost 0 bases, J lost 2 bases, and 8 bases lay in between. The CDR3 protein is CAWSVGRPYEQYF. CDR3 DNA: TGTGCCTGGAGTGTTGGCAGGCCCTACGAGCAGTACTTC.

The gene calls are TRBV5-4 and TRBJ2-5, with D tentatively TRBD1 (5 bases). V was clipped by 2 bases and J by 2 bases, with 16 bases between them. Germline CDR1 reads SGHNT; CDR2 reads YYREEE (reference sequence). This CDR3 region has 16 residues. For the CDR3, the DNA is TGTGCCAGCAGCTTAACGACTGGGGCCCCTCAAGAGACCCAGTACTTC. Residues: CASSLTTGAPQETQYF.

V is TRBV27 and J is TRBJ2-2; possible D gene TRBD1, 6 bases. V shed 5 bases and J shed 1 base, with 17 bases lying between them. This CDR3 comprises 17 residues. Germline V gene lookup returns CDR1 MNHEY and CDR2 SMNVEV (reference sequence). CDR3 DNA: TGTGCCAGCAGTGAGGATCCGGGACACCAGAACACCGGGGAGCTGTTTTTT. Protein product: CASSEDPGHQNTGELFF.

The chain is built from TRBV11-2 and TRBJ1-3; D ambiguous. Trimming removed 1 base at V and 0 bases at J, with 10 bases between. The CDR3 totals 16 residues. Per the germline V gene, CDR1 is SGHAT and CDR2 is FQNNGV. The CDR3 here is CASSLAPPSSGNTIYF. The DNA of the CDR3 is TGTGCCAGCAGCTTAGCCCCACCGAGCTCTGGAAACACCATATATTTT.

The rearrangement links TRBV7-2 to TRBJ2-7, with TRBD1 matching 7 bases. From germline, CDR1 is SGHTA and CDR2 FQGNSA. V trimming: 4 bases; J trimming: 2 bases; junction bases outside the gene matches: 8. The CDR3 covers 15 residues. The CDR3 DNA sequence: TGTGCCAGCAGCTCTCACCGGGACAGCCCCTACGAGCAGTACTTC. Amino acids: CASSSHRDSPYEQYF.